Presented here are 25 T cell receptor beta chains from one specimen sequenced in a study of blood T cell repertoires in COVID-19. Clones were read by immunoSEQ multiplex PCR, and TCRdb kept only the in-frame ones, dropping some. The sample gives roughly 59,000 clones, around four fifths of which show up once; around 13% is in the top ten. Sequences were obtained from peripheral blood. The receptor source for this set is a man older than 75 with acute or convalescent COVID-19.

This clone was found a few times. The genes are TRBV5-6 and TRBJ1-5, with TRBD1 matching 9 bases. This CDR3 has 17 residues. J gave up 5 bases and V 0 bases, and 9 bases lay outside the gene matches. Germline V CDR1 and CDR2: SGHDT, YYEEEE. CDR3 sequence: CASSLGAGQGRHQPQHF. The DNA of the CDR3 is TGTGCCAGCAGCTTGGGCGCCGGACAGGGGCGCCATCAGCCCCAGCATTTT.

This clone was picked up a small number of times. The J gene is TRBJ1-2, the V gene TRBV29-1; 8 positions agree with TRBD1. Germline CDR1 is SQVTM and CDR2 is ANQGSEA. There are 16 residues in the CDR3. V shed 3 bases, J shed 0 bases, and the junction held 9 bases outside the gene matches. CDR3 nucleotide sequence: TGCAGCGTTGATAGAAGCGGGACAGGCCCTAACTATGGCTACACCTTC. This encodes CSVDRSGTGPNYGYTF. Full variable domain (remainder filled in from reference TRBV29-1 and TRBJ1-2): SAVISQKPSRDICQRGTSLTIQCQVDSQVTMMFWYRQQPGQSLTLIATANQGSEATYESGFVIDKFPISRPNLTFSTLTVSNMSPEDSSIYLCSVDRSGTGPNYGYTFGSGTRLTVV.

This chain joins TRBV10-1 and TRBJ2-7; 7 bases fit TRBD2. Per the germline V gene, CDR1 is WNHNN and CDR2 is SYGVQD (reference sequence). The trim removed 2 bases at V and 5 bases at J, leaving 3 bases unmatched. The CDR3 spans 13 residues. The CDR3 loop is CASSETSVDEQYF. The CDR3 DNA reads TGCGCCAGCAGTGAGACTAGCGTTGACGAGCAGTACTTC.

This clone was seen only once. The rearrangement links TRBV5-6 to TRBJ2-7; 8 bases are shared with TRBD2. Germline values: CDR1 SGHDT, CDR2 YYEEEE. J was trimmed by 6 bases and V by 6 bases; bases with no gene match: 11. This CDR3 is 14 amino acids long. Here the CDR3 DNA reads TGTGCCAGCACCTTCCTCGGGGGGGCGCTCGAGCAGTACTTC. As protein: CASTFLGGALEQYF.

This clone was recorded a few times. This chain connects TRBV6-6 to TRBJ1-3; D is perhaps TRBD1 (6 bases). The germline V gene encodes CDR1 MNHNY and CDR2 SVGAGI (reference sequence). The CDR3 has 15 residues. V was clipped by 6 bases and J by 0 bases, with 12 bases between them. This CDR3 is CASRLGRGSGNTIYF. The CDR3 DNA sequence: TGTGCCAGCAGGCTTGGCAGGGGCTCTGGAAACACCATATATTTT.

The J gene is TRBJ2-3, the V gene TRBV21-1; the D call of TRBD1 is as the table states it, not checked on the DNA. TRBV21-1 is reported as a pseudogene. The CDR3 totals 14 residues. The CDR3 coding sequence is TGTGCCAGCAGGAGGGACAGCCTCGGAGATACGCAGTATTTT. Encoded protein: CASRRDSLGDTQYF.

Concerning this clone itself: An end of the junction does not agree with germline; a read error may underlie this. The V and J genes are TRBV30 and TRBJ1-1; no clear D gene. This CDR3 has 15 residues. Germline assignment: CDR1 GTSNPN and CDR2 SVGIG (reference sequence). The CDR3 sequence: CARSVRSGGLAEAFF. The CDR3 DNA reads as TGTGCCCGGAGTGTACGATCGGGAGGGCTGGCTGAAGCTTTCTTT.

V usage is TRBV12-3 or TRBV12-4 and J usage is TRBJ1-1; TRBD1 aligns across 7 bases. V trimming: 5 bases; J trimming: 2 bases; junction bases outside the gene matches: 2. This CDR3 is 13 amino acids long. The CDR3 here is CASSRQGNTEAFF. The CDR3, as DNA: TGTGCCAGCAGTAGACAGGGAAACACTGAAGCTTTCTTT.

This clone turned up a few times. The CDR3, as DNA: TGTGCCACCAGCAGAGGGTCCCGGACAGGGGTTTCGGGCACCGGGGAGCTGTTTTTT. This gives the protein CATSRGSRTGVSGTGELFF. This chain links TRBV15 with TRBJ2-2; 9 positions match TRBD1. The length of the CDR3 is 19 residues. V trimming: 1 base; J trimming: 4 bases; junction bases outside the gene matches: 13. Per the germline V gene, CDR1 is LNHNV and CDR2 is YYDKDF (reference sequence). The entire variable domain, with the rest obtained from reference TRBV15 and TRBJ2-2, is as follows: DAMVIQNPRYQVTQFGKPVTLSCSQTLNHNVMYWYQQKSSQAPKLLFHYYDKDFNNEADTPDNFQSRRPNTSFCFLDIRSPGLGDTAMYLCATSRGSRTGVSGTGELFFGEGSRLTVL.

The V call is TRBV7-9, the J call TRBJ1-2; weak D call: TRBD1 (5 bases). Looked up from germline, CDR1 is SEHNR and CDR2 is FQNEAQ (reference sequence). This CDR3 contains 14 residues. V was cut by 1 base and J by 7 bases, with 13 bases left in between. In DNA form, the CDR3 reads TGTGCCAGCAGCTTAGGGGGCGCAGGCTTTGGCTACACCTTC. Translated, it gives CASSLGGAGFGYTF.

The chain employs TRBV7-3 and TRBJ2-1; 7 positions agree with TRBD1. Trimming took 4 bases from V and 4 from J; bases not matched to a gene: 4. This CDR3 is built from 14 residues. Germline V lookup: CDR1 SGHTA, CDR2 FQGTGA. The CDR3 loop reads CASSWTGTYNEQFF. In nucleotides, the CDR3 is TGTGCCAGCAGCTGGACAGGAACTTACAATGAGCAGTTCTTC.

This clone has only a few counts. V gene TRBV18 combines with J gene TRBJ1-2; D is uncertain. This CDR3 is built from 13 residues. Per germline, CDR1 KGHSH and CDR2 LQKENI. The V end was cut by 1 base, the J end by 6 bases, with 9 bases between. For the CDR3, the DNA is TGTGCCAGCTCACCACGGTCCGGAGATGGCTACACCTTC. Translation: CASSPRSGDGYTF.

The chain couples TRBV3-1 (or the pseudogene TRBV3-2) to TRBJ1-3; D might be TRBD1 (5 bases). The CDR3 is 15 amino acids. The germline CDR1 and CDR2 sequences are LGHDT and YNNKEL (reference sequence). The V end lost 1 base, the J end lost 0 bases, and 7 bases lay between the germline ends. CDR3 residues: CASSQAGPSGNTIYF. For the CDR3, the DNA is TGTGCCAGCAGCCAAGCAGGGCCCTCTGGAAACACCATATATTTT.

CDR3 nucleotide sequence: TGTGCCAGCAGCTTAAGAGCCGGGACAGGGAGAGAAAAACTGTTTTTT. The encoded protein is CASSLRAGTGREKLFF. The chain is built from TRBV7-9 and TRBJ1-4, with 9 bases lining up with TRBD1. The CDR3 is 16 residues long. From germline, CDR1 is SEHNR and CDR2 FQNEAQ (reference sequence). The J segment lost 8 bases and the V segment lost 2 bases, leaving 9 bases of the junction unmatched.

This chain uses TRBV7-8 with TRBJ2-6, with a weak D call TRBD2 (5 bases). This CDR3 is 16 amino acids long. The V and J ends lost 6 bases and 0 bases respectively, with 12 bases between them. Germline lookup yields CDR1 SGHVS and CDR2 FQNEAQ. CDR3 DNA sequence: TGTGCCAGCAGACTTGCGGGCGTCTCTGGGGCCAACGTCCTGACTTTC. It yields the protein CASRLAGVSGANVLTF.

The V and J genes are TRBV6-5 and TRBJ1-3; unclear D gene. Per the germline V gene, CDR1 is MNHEY and CDR2 is SVGAGI. The CDR3 extends over 15 amino acids. Trimming removed 7 bases at V and 2 bases at J, with 15 bases between. In nucleotides, the CDR3 is TGTGCCAGCAAAACTCATGTCCTCGCTGGAAACACCATATATTTT. It codes for CASKTHVLAGNTIYF.

This chain links TRBV5-1 with TRBJ1-3, with D tentatively TRBD1 (5 bases). CDR1 is SGHRS and CDR2 is YFSETQ in the germline V gene. This CDR3 contains 14 residues. With 1 base removed from V and 4 bases from J, the gap between germline ends came to 9 bases. CDR3 in amino acids: CASSLFPGGNTIYF. CDR3 bases: TGCGCCAGCAGCTTGTTTCCAGGGGGAAACACCATATATTTT.

V gene TRBV24-1 combines with J gene TRBJ1-2; D not resolved. Trimming took 0 bases from V and 8 from J, leaving 3 bases between them. Looked up from germline, CDR1 is KGHDR and CDR2 is SFDVKD. The CDR3 is 11 amino acids. The CDR3 loop reads CATSDLGGYTF. The CDR3 bases are TGTGCCACCAGTGATTTGGGCGGCTACACCTTC.

The rearrangement links TRBV15 to TRBJ1-1, with D perhaps matching TRBD1 (6 bases). Germline V gene sequence: CDR1 LNHNV, CDR2 YYDKDF (reference sequence). V dropped 2 bases and J dropped 4 bases, with 11 bases sitting between them. CDR3 length: 14 residues. This CDR3 reads CATSRRQASTEAFF. CDR3 in DNA: TGTGCCACCAGCAGAAGACAGGCTTCCACTGAAGCTTTCTTT. Looking up the rest from reference TRBV15 and TRBJ1-1 gives the full variable domain: DAMVIQNPRYQVTQFGKPVTLSCSQTLNHNVMYWYQQKSSQAPKLLFHYYDKDFNNEADTPDNFQSRRPNTSFCFLDIRSPGLGDTAMYLCATSRRQASTEAFFGQGTRLTVV.

V usage is TRBV5-6 and J usage is TRBJ1-6; no clear D gene. Germline loops: CDR1 SGHDT, CDR2 YYEEEE. CDR3 length equals 14 residues. V lost 1 base, J lost 6 bases, and 8 bases lay in between. The CDR3 here is CASSLLRGNSPLHF. DNA of the CDR3: TGTGCCAGCAGCTTGCTCCGGGGTAATTCACCCCTCCACTTT.

The V gene is TRBV11-3, the J gene TRBJ2-7, with a weak D call TRBD1 (6 bases). The CDR3 is 13 residues long. Germline CDR1 SGHNT, CDR2 YENEEA. Trimming left V 8 bases short and J 5 bases short, with 16 bases between. CDR3 protein: CASGNRVRNEQYF. CDR3 nucleotides: TGTGCCAGCGGAAACAGGGTGCGGAACGAGCAGTACTTC.

For the CDR3, the DNA is TGTGCCAGCGGAGAACAGGGGGCGCGAGAATACGAGCAGTACTTC. It encodes CASGEQGAREYEQYF. This chain uses TRBV11-3 with TRBJ2-7; 9 positions match TRBD1. Germline-derived CDR1 and CDR2 are SGHNT and YENEEA. This CDR3 has 15 residues. V lost 8 bases to trimming and J lost 4 bases; unmatched junction nucleotides: 12.

The V call is TRBV5-1, the J call TRBJ2-3; 8 nucleotides match TRBD1. Germline values: CDR1 SGHRS, CDR2 YFSETQ. The CDR3 has 14 amino acids. The V segment lost 9 bases and the J segment 2 bases; nucleotides outside the gene matches: 8. In nucleotides, the CDR3 is TGCGCCACCTCGCGGGGACAGGTCACAGATACGCAGTATTTT. Encoded protein: CATSRGQVTDTQYF.

The V call is TRBV5-6, the J call TRBJ1-2; 8 nucleotides agree with TRBD1. The germline CDR1 and CDR2 sequences are SGHDT and YYEEEE. The trim removed 2 bases at V and 7 bases at J, leaving 4 bases unmatched. The CDR3 is 13 amino acids. The CDR3 DNA is TGTGCCAGCAGCTTCACAGGGGGTGGTGGCTACACCTTC. Protein: CASSFTGGGGYTF.

This clone has just a few counts. The chain employs TRBV19 and TRBJ2-1; D perhaps matches TRBD1 (6 bases). V was cut by 0 bases and J by 10 bases, with 10 bases left in between. This CDR3 contains 13 residues. CDR1 is LNHDA, CDR2 SQIVND, per germline (reference sequence). Written as DNA, the CDR3 is TGTGCCAGTAGTATAGACGCCGGGACAGAGCAGTTCTTC. It encodes CASSIDAGTEQFF.